The 28 T cell receptor beta chains listed next were all sequenced from one sample in a study of T cell repertoires in cytomegalovirus infection. No antigen has been identified for these receptors. TCRdb re-derived calls from the reads in MiXCR, one entry per CDR3 protein. In the table there are hundreds of thousands of distinct CDR3 sequences, around 29% of which are singletons. The starting material was cultured CD8+ T cells from PBMCs, obtained from culture after CMV antigen stimulation. The receptors derive from a human donor in good health (CMV status not recorded). Some clones in this sample may be carry-over from other donors' samples.

Concerning this clonotype: The junction does not match germline at one end; this may be a read error. J is TRBJ1-1 and V is TRBV3-1; unclear D gene. The germline V gene has CDR1 LGHDT and CDR2 YNNKEL (reference sequence). The CDR3 consists of 15 residues. The CDR3 bases are TGTGTCAGCAGCCAAGAAACAGTGCGCAACACTGAAGCTTTCTTT. It encodes CVSSQETVRNTEAFF.

The rearrangement uses TRBV7-6 and TRBJ2-7; 10 nucleotides agree with TRBD1. CDR1 and CDR2 from the germline V gene are SGHVS and FNYEAQ. CDR3 length equals 14 residues. V was clipped by 5 bases and J by 4 bases; unmatched bases: 5. CDR3 loop: CASSMGQGLYEQYV. The DNA for the CDR3 is TGTGCCAGCAGCATGGGACAGGGGCTTTACGAGCAGTACGTC.

The rearrangement joins TRBV12-3 or TRBV12-4 to TRBJ2-1; D might be TRBD2 (5 bases). The V and J ends lost 7 bases and 2 bases respectively, with 9 bases between them. This CDR3 is 13 amino acids long. The CDR3 is CASNRGAYNEQFF. CDR3 DNA sequence: TGTGCCAGCAACCGGGGAGCCTACAATGAGCAGTTCTTC.

The J gene is TRBJ2-7, the V gene TRBV27; D call uncertain. V was cut by 1 base and J by 3 bases, with 10 bases left in between. This CDR3 is 14 amino acids long. Germline-derived CDR1 and CDR2 are MNHEY and SMNVEV (reference sequence). The CDR3 sequence: CASSLLSRYYEQYF. Here the CDR3 DNA reads TGTGCCAGCAGTTTATTGTCCAGGTACTACGAGCAGTACTTC.

The genes are TRBV9 and TRBJ2-1; D uncertain. From germline, CDR1 is SGDLS and CDR2 YYNGEE. The V and J ends lost 0 bases and 4 bases respectively, with 5 bases between them. The CDR3 extends over 13 amino acids. CDR3 residues: CASSVDGYNEQFF. Written as DNA, the CDR3 is TGTGCCAGCAGCGTAGATGGTTACAATGAGCAGTTCTTC.

As for this clonotype: A junction boundary mismatches the germline segment, possibly from a read error. This chain connects TRBV10-3 to TRBJ2-2; 15 nucleotides match TRBD2. CDR3 length: 18 residues. Germline lookup yields CDR1 ENHRY and CDR2 SYGVKD. The CDR3 reads CAIRTGLAGGRNTEELFF. Written as DNA, the CDR3 is TGTGCCATCAGAACGGGACTAGCGGGGGGTCGGAACACCGAGGAGCTGTTTTTT.

This chain links TRBV4-1 with TRBJ2-1; 9 bases agree with TRBD1. The CDR3 length is 17 residues. The germline gives CDR1 MGHRA, CDR2 YSYEKL. Trimming removed 2 bases from V and 3 bases from J; junction bases left unmatched: 8. The CDR3 spells CASSQSRTGANYNEQFF. The CDR3 DNA reads TGCGCCAGCAGCCAATCGAGGACAGGGGCAAACTACAATGAGCAGTTCTTC.

CDR3: CASSGLRGGELFF. DNA for the CDR3: TGTGCCAGCAGCGGCCTTAGGGGCGGGGAGCTGTTTTTT. This chain joins TRBV28 and TRBJ2-2; a possible D gene is TRBD1 (5 bases). V was trimmed by 6 bases and J by 7 bases, leaving 12 bases between them. This CDR3 is built from 13 residues. In germline, CDR1 is MDHEN, CDR2 SYDVKM. Filled out from reference TRBV28 and TRBJ2-2, the complete variable domain reads DVKVTQSSRYLVKRTGEKVFLECVQDMDHENMFWYRQDPGLGLRLIYFSYDVKMKEKGDIPEGYSVSREKKERFSLILESASTNQTSMYLCASSGLRGGELFFGEGSRLTVL.

This chain links TRBV7-2 with TRBJ2-3; tentative D call: TRBD2 (6 bases). The CDR3 loop spans 17 amino acids. Germline V gene lookup returns CDR1 SGHTA and CDR2 FQGNSA. Between the trimmed V and J ends, which lost 4 bases and 0 bases, there was a span of 17 bases. CDR3 residues: CASSSPVWGESTDTQYF. The CDR3 DNA reads TGTGCCAGCAGCTCCCCGGTGTGGGGGGAGAGCACAGATACGCAGTATTTT.

The V and J genes are TRBV20-1 and TRBJ2-6; TRBD1 aligns across 7 bases. The V gene end was trimmed by 1 base and the J gene end by 0 bases; junction bases not matched to a gene: 12. The length of the CDR3 is 19 residues. From germline, CDR1 is DFQATT and CDR2 SNEGSKA (reference sequence). As DNA, the CDR3 is TGCAGTGCTAGAGGCCTGTCCGGGACAGCGAGCTCTGGGGCCAACGTCCTGACTTTC. Its translation is CSARGLSGTASSGANVLTF.

The rearrangement uses TRBV12-3 or TRBV12-4 and TRBJ2-1; 8 bases agree with TRBD2. J was trimmed by 6 bases and V by 4 bases; bases with no gene match: 11. The CDR3 has 16 amino acids. The CDR3 reads CASSSPPGGRGNEQFF. The CDR3 nucleotides are TGTGCCAGCAGTTCCCCGCCGGGGGGGCGGGGCAATGAGCAGTTCTTC.

This rearrangement joins TRBV10-3 to TRBJ1-3; no clear D gene. The CDR3 runs 14 residues. V lost 4 bases, J lost 0 bases, and 7 bases lay in between. Germline CDR1 ENHRY, CDR2 SYGVKD. CDR3 loop: CAISGRGSGNTIYF. CDR3 DNA: TGTGCCATCAGTGGACGGGGCTCTGGAAACACCATATATTTT.

This clonotype has a handful of counts. This rearrangement joins TRBV6-1 to TRBJ2-3; possibly TRBD1 for D (6 bases). Germline V gives CDR1 MNHNS, CDR2 SASEGT. Trimming removed 10 bases at V and 2 bases at J, with 13 bases between. The CDR3 extends over 13 amino acids. The CDR3 here is CATRTVPTDTQYF. The DNA of the CDR3 is TGTGCCACTCGGACAGTCCCCACAGATACGCAGTATTTT.

V gene TRBV11-2 combines with J gene TRBJ2-5; 12 nucleotides align to TRBD1. CDR3 size: 16 residues. Trimming removed 5 bases from V and 0 bases from J; junction bases left unmatched: 4. Germline lookup yields CDR1 SGHAT and CDR2 FQNNGV. CDR3 region: CASSQGQGAYQETQYF. The DNA of the CDR3 is TGTGCCAGCAGCCAGGGACAGGGGGCCTACCAAGAGACCCAGTACTTC.

This clonotype was counted between two and nine times. The V call is TRBV6-6, the J call TRBJ1-3, with 7 bases matching TRBD1. Germline V CDR1 and CDR2: MNHNY, SVGAGI (reference sequence). V shed 5 bases, J shed 1 base, and the junction held 8 bases outside the gene matches. This CDR3 has 16 residues. CDR3 bases: TGTGCCAGCAGTCCGACAGGGCGAAAATCTGGAAACACCATATATTTT. It yields the protein CASSPTGRKSGNTIYF.

This chain joins TRBV10-3 and TRBJ2-1; D gene ambiguous. CDR1 and CDR2 from the germline V gene are ENHRY and SYGVKD. The length of the CDR3 is 15 residues. Trimming left V 3 bases short and J 1 base short, with 10 bases between. CDR3 sequence: CAISDNGLSYNEQFF. DNA for the CDR3: TGTGCCATCAGTGATAACGGCCTTTCCTACAATGAGCAGTTCTTC.

This clonotype has more than one count but fewer than ten. The chain uses TRBV7-6 and TRBJ1-1; 7 bases map to TRBD1. With 4 bases clipped from V and 8 bases from J, the junction kept 19 bases outside the gene matches. The CDR3 loop spans 17 amino acids. The germline V gene encodes CDR1 SGHVS and CDR2 FNYEAQ. The CDR3 reads CASSYSGGGVNLNEAFF. The CDR3, as DNA: TGTGCCAGCAGCTATTCAGGGGGGGGGGTAAATCTCAACGAAGCTTTCTTT.

The V and J genes are TRBV6-2 or TRBV6-3 and TRBJ2-7, with D perhaps TRBD2 (6 bases). Between the trimmed V and J ends, which lost 6 bases and 11 bases, there was a span of 23 bases. Germline CDR1 MNHEY, CDR2 SVGEGT. CDR3 length: 14 residues. For the CDR3, the DNA is TGTGCCAGCAGAGACCCCGGACGGGACTGGGGGGAGTACGTC. Residues: CASRDPGRDWGEYV.

This clonotype was picked up many times. The rearrangement uses TRBV12-3 or TRBV12-4 and TRBJ1-1; 7 bases agree with TRBD1. The CDR3 sequence is 13 residues long. Trimming at V came to 8 bases and at J to 5 bases, leaving 8 bases not matched to a gene. The CDR3 DNA reads as TGTGCCAGCGGGGCAGGGGGGTGGACTGAAGCTTTCTTT. Protein sequence: CASGAGGWTEAFF.

The sample holds one count of this clonotype. The J gene is TRBJ2-7, the V gene TRBV7-6; TRBD2 might be the D (6 bases). V was cut by 3 bases and J by 5 bases, with 23 bases left in between. The CDR3 consists of 17 residues. Germline CDR1 reads SGHVS; CDR2 reads FNYEAQ. The CDR3: CASSFYSRGAGIHEQYF. The DNA for the CDR3 is TGTGCCAGCAGCTTTTATTCCCGGGGCGCGGGAATCCACGAGCAGTACTTC.

There are many counts of this clonotype. The germline gene is not matched at one end of the junction; a read error may be the cause. The chain combines TRBV7-7 with TRBJ1-3; tentative D call: TRBD1 (5 bases). Per germline, CDR1 SSHAT and CDR2 FNYEAQ (reference sequence). This CDR3 has 18 amino acids. The CDR3 loop is CASSLVDETSGPGNTIYF. CDR3 in DNA: TGTGCTAGCAGCTTAGTGGATGAGACCTCAGGGCCTGGAAACACCATATATTTT.

The chain links TRBV5-4 to TRBJ1-2; D is undetermined. Germline assignment: CDR1 SGHNT and CDR2 YYREEE (reference sequence). Deletions cut 4 bases from V and 0 bases from J, with 19 bases between. This CDR3 has 17 residues. As DNA, the CDR3 is TGTGCCAGCAGCCTTAATCCAGGTTCACTGTCTAACTATGGCTACACCTTC. Amino acid sequence: CASSLNPGSLSNYGYTF.

This clonotype was counted at least ten times. The CDR3 ends on some other residue instead of the conserved phenylalanine or tryptophan, so this is likely a read error. It is unclear where the CDR3 begins or ends on the DNA, so no DNA is shown, and the CDR3 is as TCRdb lists it. The J gene is TRBJ2-5, the V gene TRBV7-7; the table's D call, TRBD2, was not checked against the DNA. CDR1 SSHAT and CDR2 FNYEAQ come from the germline V gene (reference sequence). The CDR3 comprises 11 residues, both ends counted. CDR3 residues: CASSLVAGGPY.

This clonotype was seen only a few times. This sequence joins TRBV5-4 and TRBJ2-3; TRBD2 agrees at 13 bases. CDR1 and CDR2 (germline): SGHNT, YYREEE (reference sequence). The CDR3 is 16 amino acids. V shed 3 bases and J 4 bases; nucleotides not matched to a gene: 5. The CDR3 region has the DNA TGTGCCAGCAGCTATGGACTAGCGGGGGCCCCAGATACGCAGTATTTT. It specifies CASSYGLAGAPDTQYF.

Details on this clonotype: This may come from a read error, since a much larger clone is one base off. The genes are TRBV7-6 and TRBJ2-5; TRBD1 or TRBD2 may be the D gene (6 bases each). The germline gives CDR1 SGHVS, CDR2 FNYEAQ. The CDR3 consists of 14 residues. The CDR3 DNA reads as TGTGCCGTAGGAGAAAGGGGGACTCAAGAGACCCAGCACTTC. The encoded protein is CAVGERGTQETQHF.

This clonotype was recorded a few times. The chain uses TRBV20-1 and TRBJ2-1; weak D call: TRBD2 (5 bases). This CDR3 spans 10 amino acids. Trimming cost V 5 bases and J 12 bases, with 11 bases left between them. Germline values: CDR1 DFQATT, CDR2 SNEGSKA (reference sequence). CDR3 DNA sequence: TGCAGTGCTGGGCTCGGGGTGCAGTTCTTC. Translated, it gives CSAGLGVQFF.

The V gene is TRBV7-6, the J gene TRBJ2-5, with D perhaps matching TRBD1 (6 bases). Germline lookup yields CDR1 SGHVS and CDR2 FNYEAQ. The germline V and J ends were trimmed by 4 bases and 1 base, with 13 bases remaining between them. The CDR3 runs to 15 residues. As DNA, the CDR3 is TGTGCCAGCAGCTCCCGGGACACCAGCCAAGAGACCCAGTACTTC. Amino acid sequence: CASSSRDTSQETQYF.

CDR3 amino acids: CASSLGVTRQETQYF. DNA of the CDR3: TGTGCCAGCAGCTTAGGTGTAACTAGGCAAGAGACCCAGTACTTC. The J gene is TRBJ2-5, the V gene TRBV7-9; tentatively, D is TRBD2 (5 bases). This CDR3 has 15 amino acids. Trimming stripped 1 base from V and 2 bases from J, with 11 bases between. CDR1 is SEHNR, CDR2 FQNEAQ, per germline (reference sequence).